This T cell receptor (beta chain) appears in the sequencing data of a study of blood T cell repertoires in COVID-19. Measured with immunoSEQ multiplex PCR; TCRdb has only the in-frame clones, and not every one. Counted here are approximately 100,000 clones, about 78% occurring once; the ten biggest clones make up 3.5% to 5%. This clone is a singleton in its sample. The CDR3 has 15 residues. V lost 2 bases, J lost 2 bases, and 7 bases lay in between. Germline CDR1 and CDR2: MNHEY and SVGAGI. The sequenced material came from peripheral blood. This clonotype was obtained from a human donor in a cohort sampled during active or convalescent COVID-19. The gene calls are TRBV6-5 and TRBJ2-6, with D hard to call. CDR3 in amino acids: CASSYARAGANVLTF. Written as DNA, the CDR3 is TGTGCCAGCAGTTACGCCCGGGCTGGGGCCAACGTCCTGACTTTC.